These 6 T cell receptor beta chains were all obtained from the same sample, sequenced in a study of OX40 agonist ivuxolimab in advanced cancers. The table came from immunoSEQ multiplex PCR; TCRdb's copy has only in-frame clones and leaves some out. The table shows some 25,000 clones, with more than 80% occurring only once. The material sequenced was CD4+ or CD8+ T cells sorted from blood, taken in a trial of the OX40 agonist ivuxolimab. The receptor source for this set is an adult with an advanced solid tumor such as melanoma, head and neck, liver or kidney cancer.

The chain joins TRBV2 to TRBJ1-4, with a tentative D call TRBD1 (5 bases). The CDR3 totals 17 residues. Germline CDR1 reads SNHLY; CDR2 reads FYNNEI. The ends were cut back, 0 bases at V and 7 bases at J, with 18 bases in the middle. The CDR3 loop is CASSEAVVGDGSEKLFF. CDR3 DNA sequence: TGTGCCAGCAGTGAAGCGGTAGTCGGGGACGGTAGTGAAAAACTGTTTTTT.

This chain connects TRBV7-6 to TRBJ2-3; TRBD2 agrees at 8 bases. Trimming at V came to 2 bases and at J to 3 bases, leaving 4 bases not matched to a gene. This CDR3 has 15 residues. Germline values: CDR1 SGHVS, CDR2 FNYEAQ. The CDR3 DNA is TGTGCCAGCAGCTTAAGCGGGGGCGAAACAGATACGCAGTATTTT. Translated, it gives CASSLSGGETDTQYF.

DNA of the CDR3: TGCGCCAGCAGCCAGGACAGGTTCTACGAGCAGTACTTC. Translated, it gives CASSQDRFYEQYF. The chain is built from TRBV4-3 and TRBJ2-7; 7 bases align to TRBD1. J gave up 3 bases and V 3 bases, and 2 bases lay outside the gene matches. CDR1 and CDR2 (germline): LGHNA, YSLEER. This CDR3 region has 13 residues.

This chain connects TRBV13 to TRBJ2-1, with D unclear. CDR1 and CDR2 (germline): PRHDT, FYEKMQ (reference sequence). This CDR3 is 15 amino acids long. V was shortened by 5 bases and J by 0 bases, with 11 bases between the two germline ends. The CDR3 DNA reads as TGTGCCAGCAGCCCACGTAGTGACTCCTACAATGAGCAGTTCTTC. Protein sequence: CASSPRSDSYNEQFF. Drawing the rest from reference TRBV13 and TRBJ2-1, the complete variable domain is AAGVIQSPRHLIKEKRETATLKCYPIPRHDTVYWYQQGPGQDPQFLISFYEKMQSDKGSIPDRFSAQQFSDYHSELNMSSLELGDSALYFCASSPRSDSYNEQFFGPGTRLTVL.

This clone has a handful of counts. The V and J genes are TRBV28 and TRBJ1-1; 12 bases map to TRBD1. V lost 5 bases, J lost 5 bases, and 6 bases stayed unmatched. Germline CDR1 MDHEN, CDR2 SYDVKM. There are 15 residues in the CDR3. CDR3 nucleotides: TGTGCCAGCAGTCGGGACAGGGGGCGAGTTACTGAAGCTTTCTTT. Translation: CASSRDRGRVTEAFF.

This chain links TRBV11-3 with TRBJ2-1; tentative D call: TRBD1 (5 bases). Germline values: CDR1 SGHNT, CDR2 YENEEA. The CDR3 sequence is 14 residues long. The V end was cut by 2 bases, the J end by 6 bases, with 11 bases between. The CDR3 bases are TGTGCCAGCAGCTTATCAGGGTACACCAATGAGCAGTTCTTC. Amino acid sequence: CASSLSGYTNEQFF.